The following is a T cell receptor beta chain sequence with its context. Its antigen is unidentified. This specimen belongs to a study of T cell repertoires in cytomegalovirus infection. At the level of the study: It can be stated that public TCR beta signatures indicated CMV infection as well as a matching HLA type.

Notes on the study in general: Across the ex vivo response, the dominant clonotypes were HLA-C-restricted CMV-specific TCR beta clonotypes. Cumulated frequencies of public TCR beta families served to identify carriers of CMV plus the relevant HLA.

TCRdb fed the reads into MiXCR, producing one record per CDR3 protein. In the table there are 95,000 to 120,000 distinct CDR3 sequences, 30% of which are singletons. This sequence originates from a human donor in good health (CMV status not recorded). Some clones in this sample may be carry-over from other donors' samples. The material was CD8+ T cells from cultured PBMCs, obtained from culture after CMV antigen stimulation.

The CDR3 region has the DNA TGTGCCAGCAGTGAGAGGAAGGGCCTGAACACTGAAGCTTTCTTT. It codes for CASSERKGLNTEAFF. The chain employs TRBV6-1 and TRBJ1-1; D call uncertain. Looked up from germline, CDR1 is MNHNS and CDR2 is SASEGT. Deletions cut 3 bases from V and 0 bases from J, with 11 bases between. The CDR3 spans 15 residues.